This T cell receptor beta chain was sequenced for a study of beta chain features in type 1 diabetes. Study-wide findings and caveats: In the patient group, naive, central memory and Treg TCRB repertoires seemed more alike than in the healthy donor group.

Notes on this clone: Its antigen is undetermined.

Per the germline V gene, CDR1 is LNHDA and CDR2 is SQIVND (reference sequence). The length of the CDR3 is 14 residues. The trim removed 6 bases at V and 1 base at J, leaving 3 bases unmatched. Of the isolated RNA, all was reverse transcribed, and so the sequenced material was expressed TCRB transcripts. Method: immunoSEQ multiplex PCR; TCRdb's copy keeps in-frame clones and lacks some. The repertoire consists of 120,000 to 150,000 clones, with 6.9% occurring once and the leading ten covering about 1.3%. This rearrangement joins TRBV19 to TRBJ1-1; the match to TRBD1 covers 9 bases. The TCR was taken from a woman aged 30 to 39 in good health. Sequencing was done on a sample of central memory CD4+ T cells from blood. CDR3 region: CASRPTGGNTEAFF. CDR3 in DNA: TGTGCCAGTAGACCGACAGGGGGGAACACTGAAGCTTTCTTT.